This TCR beta chain is from a study of somatic mutations in cytotoxic T cells in rheumatoid arthritis. Background on the study: Including V beta1+ cells that were sequenced for TCRB, some T-cell populations stained with V beta antibodies were flow-sorted at nearly 100% purity. Findings and caveats of the study: Comparison of CD8+ T-cell clonality between rheumatoid arthritis patients and age-matched healthy controls yielded no significant difference. Increasing age coincided with elevated CD8+ clonality among rheumatoid arthritis patients, though not among healthy controls. The largest CD8+ clone made up over 20% of CD8+ cells in about an eighth of the 65 patients.

Regarding this clone: Its antigen remains unknown.

Clones were read by immunoSEQ multiplex PCR, and TCRdb kept only the in-frame ones, dropping some. The sample has 27,000 or so clones, around nine tenths seen once. Material: CD8+ T cells sorted from blood. This sequence originates from an adult with rheumatoid arthritis.

In nucleotides, the CDR3 is TGTGCCAGCAGCCCCGGGACAGGCACTGAAGCTTTCTTT. This gives the protein CASSPGTGTEAFF. V and J are TRBV6-4 and TRBJ1-1, with TRBD1 identical over 8 bases. The CDR3 has 13 amino acids. From germline, CDR1 is MRHNA and CDR2 SNTAGT. The V segment lost 6 bases and the J segment 4 bases; nucleotides outside the gene matches: 4.